These T cell receptor beta chains were read from a single sample in a study of early stage breast cancer tumors. Method: immunoSEQ multiplex PCR; TCRdb's copy keeps in-frame clones and lacks some. The data contain around 78,000 clones, 65% to 80% of them seen just once; the ten biggest clones take up approximately 3.7%. Sequencing was done on a sample of blood. The source of these receptors is a person aged 55 to 75 with breast cancer. The CDR3 runs from the conserved cysteine through the conserved F or W. Each record gives: V gene, CDR3 protein.

>TRBV28
CSSSGSYEQYF
>TRBV2
CASSSGDLAKNIQYF
>TRBV7-9
CASSLGSTVRGYTF
>TRBV10-1
CASSRSGQGAEQYF
>TRBV4-1
CASSQVRRGENTEAFF
>TRBV30
CAWKRLAGATDTQYF
>TRBV28
CASSLYSYEQYF
>TRBV7-3
CASRPPTGETQYF
>TRBV5-1
CASSLGQGSYNEQFF
>TRBV15
CATSRDYERGTGELFF
>TRBV11-2
CASSLGLAGAYAKNIQYF
>TRBV18
CASSPPGVQETQYF
>TRBV15
CATSRARANYGYTF
>TRBV7-9
CASSLGLAGGPEQYF
>TRBV9
CASRHTGTANTGELFF
>TRBV6-6
CASSRGRSGGNTIYF
>TRBV5-1
CASSRIGTGGTGELFF
>TRBV5-1
CASSLQGAAEAFF
>TRBV7-2
CASSLGGHTEAFF
>TRBV7-2
CASSQRPSGTQYF
>TRBV6-5
CASIPERAFQPQHF
>TRBV19
CASKDRASNTEAFF
>TRBV30
CAWGHGAGGNQPQHF
>TRBV4-3
CASSQVLPGQYNSPLHF
>TRBV19
CASSTQGLPYEQYF
>TRBV4-2
CASSQEKTGLNYEQYF
>TRBV2
CAAGNYSNQPQHF
>TRBV19
CASSSVVGGNQPQHF
>TRBV19
CASSPGQGGRETQYF
>TRBV11-3
CASSLGRNRGATDTQYF
>TRBV27
CASSLRTGSVTGELFF
>TRBV30
CAWSAQNQPQHF
>TRBV11-2
CASRVGGAGGNYEQYF
>TRBV6-6
CASSDGDQPQHF
>TRBV15
CATSSQTDYNSPLHF
>TRBV5-1
CASSLEGEGTGELFF